This TCR beta chain was captured in a study of blood T cells in healthy people across ages. Trimming took 5 bases from V and 0 from J; bases not matched to a gene: 13. The CDR3 loop spans 18 amino acids. Germline CDR1 is LNHDA and CDR2 is SQIVND (reference sequence). The authors ran a second PCR of roughly 7 to 11 cycles using a sample-barcoded 5' primer and a J-beta primer mix. TCRdb re-called the 5' RACE reads with MiXCR, one entry per CDR3 protein. The data show roughly 1,100,000 distinct CDR3 sequences, with less than 25% seen just once and about 0.72% held by the top ten. The sample was also linked to a second study, of T cells of mothers and their children. This second report adds: A few healthy Caucasian mothers and their six children donated.

The chain recombines TRBV19 with TRBJ2-1; 7 nucleotides agree with TRBD2. Material for sequencing was blood. The receptor comes from a girl aged 2 to 10 in good health. The CDR3 bases are TGTGCCAGTAGTTCGGGGACTATCGAACATTACTCCTACAATGAGCAGTTCTTC. This encodes CASSSGTIEHYSYNEQFF. Filled out from reference TRBV19 and TRBJ2-1, the complete variable domain reads DGGITQSPKYLFRKEGQNVTLSCEQNLNHDAMYWYRQDPGQGLRLIYYSQIVNDFQKGDIAEGYSVSREKKESFPLTVTSAQKNPTAFYLCASSSGTIEHYSYNEQFFGPGTRLTVL.